This T cell receptor (beta chain) derives from a study of OX40 agonist ivuxolimab in advanced cancers. Whole-study context: Melanoma, hepatocellular carcinoma, head and neck or renal cell cancer occurred in dose-escalation patients. Partial response was recorded in three patients: one hepatocellular carcinoma and two cutaneous melanoma cases.

Using immunoSEQ multiplex PCR, the repertoire was profiled, and TCRdb retains in-frame clones only, with some absent. The sample gives more than 80,000 clones, 88% of which show up once; more than 0.65% is in the top ten. Germline CDR1 and CDR2: WSHSY and SAAADI. The CDR3 has 13 amino acids. V lost 4 bases to trimming and J lost 3 bases, with 10 bases between them. This clone was observed a single time. Its antigen is as yet unknown. Study-wide results and limits: It was also the case that some nonresponders had low normalized T-cell clonal expansion. Circulating CD4+ and CD8+ T cells showed clonal expansion by week 6 at 0.1 to 3.0 mg/kg.

The sequencing used CD4+ or CD8+ T cells sorted from blood, collected in a trial of the OX40 agonist ivuxolimab. The receptor was derived from an adult with an advanced solid tumor such as melanoma, head and neck, liver or kidney cancer. The chain links TRBV10-2 to TRBJ2-7; tentatively, D is TRBD2 (5 bases). The chain's CDR3 is CASSVYRDYEQYF. The CDR3 DNA is TGCGCCAGCAGTGTGTACCGGGACTACGAGCAGTACTTC.